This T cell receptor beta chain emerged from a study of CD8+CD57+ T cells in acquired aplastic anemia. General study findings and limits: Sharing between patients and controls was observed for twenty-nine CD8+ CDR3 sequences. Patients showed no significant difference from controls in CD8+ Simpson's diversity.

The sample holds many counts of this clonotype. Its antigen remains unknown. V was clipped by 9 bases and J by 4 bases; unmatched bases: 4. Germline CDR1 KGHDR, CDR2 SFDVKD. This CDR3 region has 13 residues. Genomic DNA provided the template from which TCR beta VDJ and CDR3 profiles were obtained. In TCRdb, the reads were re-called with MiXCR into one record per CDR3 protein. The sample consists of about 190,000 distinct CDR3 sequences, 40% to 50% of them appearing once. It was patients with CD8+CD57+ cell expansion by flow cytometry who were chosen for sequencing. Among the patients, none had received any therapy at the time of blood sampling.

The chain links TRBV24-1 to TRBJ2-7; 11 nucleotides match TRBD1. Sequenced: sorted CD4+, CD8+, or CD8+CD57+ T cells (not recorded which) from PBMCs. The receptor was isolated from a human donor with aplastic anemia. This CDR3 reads CATGGTGGYEQYF. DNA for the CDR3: TGTGCCACCGGTGGGACAGGGGGTTACGAGCAGTACTTC.